This T cell receptor (beta chain) originates from a study of early T cells in non-severe SARS-CoV-2 infection. Study-wide context: Bulk RNA from unsorted whole blood was sequenced; chains were unpaired.

This CDR3 region has 13 residues. Trimming pared 4 bases from V and 3 bases from J, leaving 12 bases between. Germline V gene sequence: CDR1 SQVTM, CDR2 ANQGSEA. The sample holds many counts of this clonotype. Its antigen is unknown. The study's findings and limits: The study's VDJdb matching favored anti-spike CD8 responses and missed private and CD4 specificities.

TCRdb passed the 5' RACE reads through MiXCR, listing each CDR3 protein once. The sample records 65,000 to 95,000 distinct CDR3 sequences, roughly 13% being singletons. The chain carries TRBV29-1 and TRBJ1-1, with D possibly being TRBD1 (5 bases). This receptor was taken from an adult who was a healthcare worker with PCR-confirmed SARS-CoV-2 infection or an uninfected control (not recorded which). Sequencing used whole blood. CDR3 coding DNA: TGCAGCGTTGCCCTACTAGGGGACACTGAAGCTTTCTTT. Translated, it gives CSVALLGDTEAFF.